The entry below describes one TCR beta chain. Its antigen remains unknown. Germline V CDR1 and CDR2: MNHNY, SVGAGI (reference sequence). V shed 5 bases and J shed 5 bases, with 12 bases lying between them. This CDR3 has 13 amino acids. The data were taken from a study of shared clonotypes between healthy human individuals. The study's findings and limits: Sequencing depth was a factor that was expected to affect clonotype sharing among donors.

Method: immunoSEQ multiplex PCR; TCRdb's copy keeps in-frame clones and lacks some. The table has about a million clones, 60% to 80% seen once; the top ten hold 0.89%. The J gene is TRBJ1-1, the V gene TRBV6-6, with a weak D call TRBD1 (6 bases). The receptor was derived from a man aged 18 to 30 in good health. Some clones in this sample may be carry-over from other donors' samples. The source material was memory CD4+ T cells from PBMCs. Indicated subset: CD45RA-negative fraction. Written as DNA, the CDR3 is TGTGCCAGCAGTATACAGGGAAATACTGAAGCTTTCTTT. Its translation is CASSIQGNTEAFF.